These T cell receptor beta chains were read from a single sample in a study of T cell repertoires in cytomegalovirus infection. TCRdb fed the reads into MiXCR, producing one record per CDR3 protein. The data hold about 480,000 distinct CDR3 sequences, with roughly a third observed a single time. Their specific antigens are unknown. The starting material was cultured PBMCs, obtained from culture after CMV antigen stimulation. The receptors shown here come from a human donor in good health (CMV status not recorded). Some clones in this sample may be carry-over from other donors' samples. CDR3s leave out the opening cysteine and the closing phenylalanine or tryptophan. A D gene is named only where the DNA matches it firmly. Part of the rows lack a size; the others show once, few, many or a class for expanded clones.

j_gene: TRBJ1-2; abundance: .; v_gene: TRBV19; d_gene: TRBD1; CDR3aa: ASSISFRTGGIYGYT
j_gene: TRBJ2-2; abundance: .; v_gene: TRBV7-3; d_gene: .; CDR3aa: ASSSAGGVTGELF
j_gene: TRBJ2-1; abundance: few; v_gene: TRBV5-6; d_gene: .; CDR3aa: ASSANTAPPYNEQF
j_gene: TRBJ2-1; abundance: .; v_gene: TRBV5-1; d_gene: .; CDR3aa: ASSPSLKGDEQF
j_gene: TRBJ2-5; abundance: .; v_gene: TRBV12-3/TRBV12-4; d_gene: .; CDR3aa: ASSFTALGAEETQY
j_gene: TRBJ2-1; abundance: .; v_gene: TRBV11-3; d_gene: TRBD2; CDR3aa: ASSLDQSGTSGSINEQF
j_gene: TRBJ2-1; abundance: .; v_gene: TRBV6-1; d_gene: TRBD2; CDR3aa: ASSKRTSGFIAYNEQF
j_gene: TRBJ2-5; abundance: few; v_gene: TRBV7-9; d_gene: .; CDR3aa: ASSVHSLRSETQY
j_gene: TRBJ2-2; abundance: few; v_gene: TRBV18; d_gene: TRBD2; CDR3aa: ASSPRLAGYTGELF
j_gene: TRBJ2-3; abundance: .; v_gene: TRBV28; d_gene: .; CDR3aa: ASSGGGGRSTDTQY
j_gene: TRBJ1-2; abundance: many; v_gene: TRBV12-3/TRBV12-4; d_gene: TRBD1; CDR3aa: ASSSSERTGPHYGYT
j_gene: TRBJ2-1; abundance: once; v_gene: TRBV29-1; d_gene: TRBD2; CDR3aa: SVVSAGDNEQF
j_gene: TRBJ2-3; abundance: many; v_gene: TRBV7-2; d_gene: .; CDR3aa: ASSDRSTDTQY
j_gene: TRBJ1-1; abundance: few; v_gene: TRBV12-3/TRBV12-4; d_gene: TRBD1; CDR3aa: ASSQGGTWNTEAF
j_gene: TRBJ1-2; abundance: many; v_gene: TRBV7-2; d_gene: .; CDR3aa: ASSLNGDGYT
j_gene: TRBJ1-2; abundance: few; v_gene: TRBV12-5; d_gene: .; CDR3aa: ASGSHRDSPGYGYT
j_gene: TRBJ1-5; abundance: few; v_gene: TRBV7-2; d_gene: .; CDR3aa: ASSSNLGNQPQH
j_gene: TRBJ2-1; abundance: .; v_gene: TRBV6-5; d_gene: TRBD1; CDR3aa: ASSYSLQGNEQF
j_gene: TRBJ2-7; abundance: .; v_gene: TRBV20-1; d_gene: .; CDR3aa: SARDLSSPSGIYEQY
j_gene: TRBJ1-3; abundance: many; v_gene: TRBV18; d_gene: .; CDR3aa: ASSAGQAGNTIY
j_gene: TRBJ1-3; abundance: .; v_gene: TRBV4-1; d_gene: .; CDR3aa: ASSQDTGGSGNTIY
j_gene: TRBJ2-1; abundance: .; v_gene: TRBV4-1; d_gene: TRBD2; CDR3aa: ASSQFYGTRTLNEQF
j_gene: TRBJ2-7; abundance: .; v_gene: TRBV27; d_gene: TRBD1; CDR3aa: ASSWDREESEQY
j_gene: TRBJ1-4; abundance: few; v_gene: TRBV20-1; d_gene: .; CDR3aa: SARPGTPGATNEKLF
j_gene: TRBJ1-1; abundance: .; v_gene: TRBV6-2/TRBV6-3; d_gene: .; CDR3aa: ASSYSNNGKITEAF
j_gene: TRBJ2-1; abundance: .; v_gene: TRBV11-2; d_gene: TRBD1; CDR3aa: ASSSGQGAVNEQF
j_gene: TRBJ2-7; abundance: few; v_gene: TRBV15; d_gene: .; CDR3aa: ATSTQGSGGNNEQY
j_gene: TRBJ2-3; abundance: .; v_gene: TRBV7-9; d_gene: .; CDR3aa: ASSRPRDRFLDTQY
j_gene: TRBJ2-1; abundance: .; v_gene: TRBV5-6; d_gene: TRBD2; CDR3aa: ASSGAVLAVNNEQF
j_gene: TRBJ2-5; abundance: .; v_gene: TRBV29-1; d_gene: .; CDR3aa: SGRERETQY
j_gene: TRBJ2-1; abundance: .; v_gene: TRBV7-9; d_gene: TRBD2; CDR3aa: ASSLGWGLELMF
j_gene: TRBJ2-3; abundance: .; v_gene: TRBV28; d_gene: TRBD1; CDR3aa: ASSLTGATDTQY
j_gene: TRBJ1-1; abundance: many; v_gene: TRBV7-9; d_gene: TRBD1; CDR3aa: ASSRDRGHFEAF
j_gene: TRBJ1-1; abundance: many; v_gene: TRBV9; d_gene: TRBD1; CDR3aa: ASSARQGNTEAF
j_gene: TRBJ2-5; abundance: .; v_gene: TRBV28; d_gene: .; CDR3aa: ASSKETQY
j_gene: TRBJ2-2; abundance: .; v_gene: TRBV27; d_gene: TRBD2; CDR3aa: ASSSLLLAGVGTGELF
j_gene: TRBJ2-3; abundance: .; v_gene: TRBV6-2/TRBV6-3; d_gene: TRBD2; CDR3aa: ASSYPTRLAGDTDTQY
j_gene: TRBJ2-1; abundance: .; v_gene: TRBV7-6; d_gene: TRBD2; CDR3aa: ASSLVELAGRGNEQF
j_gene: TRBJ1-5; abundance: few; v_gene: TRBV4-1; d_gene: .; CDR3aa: ASKIFRDSNQPQH